This T cell receptor beta chain was recorded in a study of shared clonotypes between healthy human individuals. The study's findings and limits: Clonotype sharing among donors likely depends on sequencing depth.

Notes on this clone: Its target is not known. Distinct nucleotide sequences in the sample also encode this CDR3.

The V end lost 0 bases, the J end lost 0 bases, and 10 bases lay between the germline ends. The germline CDR1 and CDR2 sequences are SGDLS and YYNGEE. This CDR3 contains 16 residues. Here immunoSEQ multiplex PCR was the method, and the copy in TCRdb shows in-frame clones only, minus some. This table holds approximately 2,000,000 clones, roughly 93% found once. The naive CD8 population came from CD45RO-negative cells selected for CCR7, without terminally differentiated effector memory CD45RA+ cells. Those who donated, Caucasian adults without exception, all lived in Nashville, Tennessee. The receptor comes from a man younger than 35 in good health. Some clones in this sample may be carry-over from other donors' samples. The specimen was naive CD8+ T cells from PBMCs. This chain links TRBV9 with TRBJ2-1; D remains unclear. In DNA, the CDR3 is TGTGCCAGCAGCGTAGTTCCGGGTAGCTCCTACAATGAGCAGTTCTTC. Translated, it gives CASSVVPGSSYNEQFF.